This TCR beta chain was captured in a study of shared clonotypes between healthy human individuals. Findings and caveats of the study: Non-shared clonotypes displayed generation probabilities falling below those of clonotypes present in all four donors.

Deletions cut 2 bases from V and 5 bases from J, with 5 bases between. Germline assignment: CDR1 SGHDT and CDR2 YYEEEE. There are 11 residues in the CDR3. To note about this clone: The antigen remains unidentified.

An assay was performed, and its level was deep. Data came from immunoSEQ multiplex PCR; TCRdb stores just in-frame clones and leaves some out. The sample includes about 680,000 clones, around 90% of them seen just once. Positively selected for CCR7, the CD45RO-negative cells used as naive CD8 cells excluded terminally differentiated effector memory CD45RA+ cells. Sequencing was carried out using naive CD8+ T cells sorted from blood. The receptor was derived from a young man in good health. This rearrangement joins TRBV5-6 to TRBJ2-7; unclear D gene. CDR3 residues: CASSFGNEQYF. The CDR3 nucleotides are TGTGCCAGCAGCTTTGGCAACGAGCAGTACTTC.